The text below deals with one TCR beta chain. Antigen: not known. This specimen belongs to a study of neoadjuvant nivolumab and ipilimumab in lung cancer. Findings and limits, study-wide: From pretherapy to surgery, tumor richness and clonality rose with dual therapy. Compared with tumor-adjacent uninvolved lung, resected tumors showed greater richness and clonality.

CDR1 is SGHVS, CDR2 FQNEAQ, per germline. The CDR3 runs to 15 residues. The J segment lost 6 bases and the V segment lost 5 bases, leaving 10 bases of the junction unmatched. Produced via immunoSEQ multiplex PCR; TCRdb's table is partial and in-frame only. The table lists 7,500 to 9,000 clones, about 87% of them singletons. V usage is TRBV7-8 and J usage is TRBJ1-1; 9 nucleotides line up with TRBD1. This sequence was found in an adult with non-small cell lung cancer. Material: tumor tissue, obtained after neoadjuvant nivolumab, alone or with ipilimumab, at or shortly before surgery. This chain's CDR3 is CASSLMDRGSPEAFF. Here the CDR3 DNA reads TGTGCCAGCAGCCTAATGGACAGGGGATCCCCTGAAGCTTTCTTT.